This T cell receptor (beta chain) was documented in a study of early T cells in non-severe SARS-CoV-2 infection. Study-wide results and caveats: The VDJdb matching leaned toward anti-spike CD8 responses and overlooked private and CD4 specificities.

MiXCR, applied by TCRdb to the 5' RACE reads, yields one record per CDR3 protein. The sample holds about 48,000 distinct CDR3 sequences, more than 6.5% seen once. Concerning this clonotype: What it recognizes is unknown.

Deletions cut 6 bases from V and 3 bases from J, with 18 bases between. This CDR3 region has 15 residues. Germline CDR1 reads LNHDA; CDR2 reads SQIVND (reference sequence). This rearrangement joins TRBV19 to TRBJ2-7, with D perhaps matching TRBD1 (6 bases). The clonotype comes from an adult who was a healthcare worker with PCR-confirmed SARS-CoV-2 infection or an uninfected control (not recorded which). The sequencing input was whole blood. CDR3 DNA: TGTGCCAGTAGCCCCTCGGACAGTCCCTACTACGAGCAGTACTTC. Translation: CASSPSDSPYYEQYF.